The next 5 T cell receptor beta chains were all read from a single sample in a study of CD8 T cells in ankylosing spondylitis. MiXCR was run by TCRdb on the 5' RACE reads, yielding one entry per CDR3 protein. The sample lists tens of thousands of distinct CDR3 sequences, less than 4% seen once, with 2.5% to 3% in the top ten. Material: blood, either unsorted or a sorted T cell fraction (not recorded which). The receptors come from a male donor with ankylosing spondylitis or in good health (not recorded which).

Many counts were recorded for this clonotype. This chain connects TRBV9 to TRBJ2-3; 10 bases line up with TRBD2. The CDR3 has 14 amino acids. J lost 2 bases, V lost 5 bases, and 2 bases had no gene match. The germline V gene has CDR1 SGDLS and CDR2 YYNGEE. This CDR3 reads CASSSGGFTDTQYF. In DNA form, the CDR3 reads TGTGCCAGCAGTAGCGGGGGGTTCACAGATACGCAGTATTTT. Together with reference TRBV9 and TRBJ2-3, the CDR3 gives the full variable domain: DSGVTQTPKHLITATGQRVTLRCSPRSGDLSVYWYQQSLDQGLQFLIQYYNGEERAKGNILERFSAQQFPDLHSELNLSSLELGDSALYFCASSSGGFTDTQYFGPGTRLTVL.

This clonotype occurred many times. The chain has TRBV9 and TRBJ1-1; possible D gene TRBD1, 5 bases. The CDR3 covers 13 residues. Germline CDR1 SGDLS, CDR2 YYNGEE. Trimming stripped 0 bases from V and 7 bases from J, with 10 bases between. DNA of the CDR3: TGTGCCAGCAGCGTAGAATCAGGGAGTGAAGCTTTCTTT. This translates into CASSVESGSEAFF.

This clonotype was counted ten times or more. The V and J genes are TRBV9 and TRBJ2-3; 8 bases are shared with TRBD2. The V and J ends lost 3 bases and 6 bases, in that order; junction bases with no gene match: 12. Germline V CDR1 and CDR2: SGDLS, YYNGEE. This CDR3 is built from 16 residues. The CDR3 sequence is CASSALNGLAGDTQYF. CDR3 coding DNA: TGTGCCAGCAGCGCCCTAAACGGACTAGCTGGGGATACGCAGTATTTT.

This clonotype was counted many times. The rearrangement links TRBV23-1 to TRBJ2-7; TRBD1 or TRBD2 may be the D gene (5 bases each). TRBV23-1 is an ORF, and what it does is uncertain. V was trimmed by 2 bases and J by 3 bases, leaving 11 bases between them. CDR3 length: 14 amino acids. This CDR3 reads CASSQGGILYEQYV. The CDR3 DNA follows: TGCGCCAGCAGTCAAGGGGGAATACTCTACGAGCAGTACGTC.

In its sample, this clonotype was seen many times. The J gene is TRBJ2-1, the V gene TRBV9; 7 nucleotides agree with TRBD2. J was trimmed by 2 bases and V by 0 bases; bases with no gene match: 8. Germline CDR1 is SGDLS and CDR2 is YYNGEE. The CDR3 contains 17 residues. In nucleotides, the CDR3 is TGTGCCAGCAGCGTAGGCGGCGGGAGAAGCGCCTACAATGAGCAGTTCTTC. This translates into CASSVGGGRSAYNEQFF.